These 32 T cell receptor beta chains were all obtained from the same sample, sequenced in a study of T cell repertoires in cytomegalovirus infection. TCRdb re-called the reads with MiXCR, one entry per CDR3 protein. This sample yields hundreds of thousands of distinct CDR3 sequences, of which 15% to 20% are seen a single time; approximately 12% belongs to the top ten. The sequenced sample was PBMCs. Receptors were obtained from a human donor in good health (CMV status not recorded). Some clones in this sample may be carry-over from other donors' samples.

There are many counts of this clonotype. CDR3 amino acids: CATQDWRTDTQYF. The CDR3, as DNA: TGTGCCACGCAGGACTGGCGCACAGATACGCAGTATTTT. The V gene is TRBV6-1, the J gene TRBJ2-3; maybe TRBD2 (5 bases). V was pared by 10 bases and J by 1 base, with 12 bases between. Germline assignment: CDR1 MNHNS and CDR2 SASEGT. The CDR3 has 13 residues.

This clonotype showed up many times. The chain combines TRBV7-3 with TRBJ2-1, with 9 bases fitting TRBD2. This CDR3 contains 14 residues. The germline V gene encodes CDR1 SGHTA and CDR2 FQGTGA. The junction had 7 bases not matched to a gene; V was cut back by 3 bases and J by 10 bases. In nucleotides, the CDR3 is TGTGCCAGCAGCTTCGGCGGGGGGGCCGGAGAGCAGTTCTTC. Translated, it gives CASSFGGGAGEQFF.

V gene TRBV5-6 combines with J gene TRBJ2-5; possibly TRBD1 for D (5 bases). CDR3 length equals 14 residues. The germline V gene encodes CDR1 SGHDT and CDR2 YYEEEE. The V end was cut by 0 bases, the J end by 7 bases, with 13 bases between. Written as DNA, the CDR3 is TGTGCCAGCAGCTTGGGACAGCCCGCCGGGACCCAGTACTTC. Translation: CASSLGQPAGTQYF. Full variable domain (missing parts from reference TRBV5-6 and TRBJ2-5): DAGVTQSPTHLIKTRGQQVTLRCSPKSGHDTVSWYQQALGQGPQFIFQYYEEEERQRGNFPDRFSGHQFPNYSSELNVNALLLGDSALYLCASSLGQPAGTQYFGPGTRLLVL.

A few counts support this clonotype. CDR3 amino acids: CASSLDQVSYEQYF. CDR3 coding DNA: TGCGCCAGCAGCTTGGATCAGGTCTCCTACGAGCAGTACTTC. The gene calls are TRBV5-1 and TRBJ2-7; D gene unclear. Looked up from germline, CDR1 is SGHRS and CDR2 is YFSETQ. The V and J ends lost 0 bases and 0 bases respectively, with 7 bases between them. This CDR3 has 14 amino acids.

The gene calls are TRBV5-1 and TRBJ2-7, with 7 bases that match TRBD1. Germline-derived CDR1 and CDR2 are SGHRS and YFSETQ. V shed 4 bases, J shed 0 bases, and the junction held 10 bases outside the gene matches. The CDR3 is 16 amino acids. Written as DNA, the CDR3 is TGCGCCAGCAGCCCGGGGCCGGGACAGAGCTCCTACGAGCAGTACTTC. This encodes CASSPGPGQSSYEQYF.

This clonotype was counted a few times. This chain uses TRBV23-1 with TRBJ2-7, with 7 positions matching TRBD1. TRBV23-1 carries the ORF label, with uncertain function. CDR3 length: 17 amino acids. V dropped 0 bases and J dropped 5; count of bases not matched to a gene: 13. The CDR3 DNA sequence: TGCGCCAGCAGTCAATCCCGCTACAGGGGCCCCCCTCACGAGCAGTACTTC. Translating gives CASSQSRYRGPPHEQYF.

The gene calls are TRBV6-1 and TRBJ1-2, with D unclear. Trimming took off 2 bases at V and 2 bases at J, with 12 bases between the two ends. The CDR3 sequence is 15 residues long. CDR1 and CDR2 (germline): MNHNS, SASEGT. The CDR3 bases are TGTGCCAGCAGTGAAATTTTCGGGGAGAACTATGGCTACACCTTC. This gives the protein CASSEIFGENYGYTF.

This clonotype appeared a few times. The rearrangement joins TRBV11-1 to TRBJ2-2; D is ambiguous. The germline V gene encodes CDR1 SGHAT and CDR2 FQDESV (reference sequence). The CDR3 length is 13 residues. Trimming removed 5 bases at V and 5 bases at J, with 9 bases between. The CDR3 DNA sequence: TGTGCCAGCAGCCCGACGCCTACCGGGGAGCTGTTTTTT. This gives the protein CASSPTPTGELFF.

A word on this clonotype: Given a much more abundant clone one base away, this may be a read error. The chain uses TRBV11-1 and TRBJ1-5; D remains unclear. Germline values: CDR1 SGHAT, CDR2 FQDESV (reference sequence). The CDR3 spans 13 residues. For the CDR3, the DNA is TGTGCCAGCAGCCCATCCACGGGTCAGCTCCAGCATTTT. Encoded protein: CASSPSTGQLQHF.

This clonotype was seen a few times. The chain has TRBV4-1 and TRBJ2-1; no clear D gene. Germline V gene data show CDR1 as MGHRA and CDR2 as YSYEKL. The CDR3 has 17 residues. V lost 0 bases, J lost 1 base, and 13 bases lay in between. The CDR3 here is CASSQEGQVISYNEQFF. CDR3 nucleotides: TGCGCCAGCAGCCAAGAAGGGCAGGTTATATCCTACAATGAGCAGTTCTTC.

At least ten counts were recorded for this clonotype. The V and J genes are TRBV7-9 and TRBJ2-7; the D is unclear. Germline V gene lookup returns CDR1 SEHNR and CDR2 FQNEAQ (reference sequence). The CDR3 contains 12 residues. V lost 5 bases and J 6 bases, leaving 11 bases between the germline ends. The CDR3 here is CASSVGRGEQYF. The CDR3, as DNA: TGTGCCAGCAGCGTCGGCCGCGGCGAGCAGTACTTC.

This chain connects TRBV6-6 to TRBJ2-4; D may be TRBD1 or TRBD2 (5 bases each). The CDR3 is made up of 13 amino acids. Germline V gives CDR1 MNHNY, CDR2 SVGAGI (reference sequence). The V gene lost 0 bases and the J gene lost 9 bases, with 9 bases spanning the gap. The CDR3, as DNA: TGTGCCAGCAGTTACTCGATGGGGGTCATTCAGTACTTC. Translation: CASSYSMGVIQYF.

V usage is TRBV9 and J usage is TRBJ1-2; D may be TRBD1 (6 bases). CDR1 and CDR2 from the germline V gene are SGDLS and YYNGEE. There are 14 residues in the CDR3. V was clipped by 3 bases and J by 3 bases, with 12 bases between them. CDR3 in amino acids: CASSEGGDHYGYTF. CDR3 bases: TGTGCCAGCAGCGAGGGGGGGGACCACTATGGCTACACCTTC.

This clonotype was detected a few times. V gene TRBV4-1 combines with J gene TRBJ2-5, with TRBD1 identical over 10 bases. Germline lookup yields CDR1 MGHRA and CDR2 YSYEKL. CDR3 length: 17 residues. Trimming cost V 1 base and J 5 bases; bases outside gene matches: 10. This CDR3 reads CASSQVPGQGVRETQYF. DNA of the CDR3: TGCGCCAGCAGCCAAGTCCCCGGACAGGGGGTGAGGGAGACCCAGTACTTC.

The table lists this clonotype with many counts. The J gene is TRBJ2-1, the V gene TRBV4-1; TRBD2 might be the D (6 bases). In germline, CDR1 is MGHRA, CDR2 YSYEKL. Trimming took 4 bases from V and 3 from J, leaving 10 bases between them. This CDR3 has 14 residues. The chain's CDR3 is CASSRGGIYNEQFF. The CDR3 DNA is TGCGCCAGCAGCCGGGGCGGGATCTACAATGAGCAGTTCTTC.

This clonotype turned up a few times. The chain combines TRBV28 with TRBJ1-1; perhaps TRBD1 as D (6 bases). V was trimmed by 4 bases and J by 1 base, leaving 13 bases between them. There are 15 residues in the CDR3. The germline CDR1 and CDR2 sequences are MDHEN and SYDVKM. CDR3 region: CASSSRQEPNTEAFF. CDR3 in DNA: TGTGCCAGCAGTTCAAGACAGGAACCGAACACTGAAGCTTTCTTT.

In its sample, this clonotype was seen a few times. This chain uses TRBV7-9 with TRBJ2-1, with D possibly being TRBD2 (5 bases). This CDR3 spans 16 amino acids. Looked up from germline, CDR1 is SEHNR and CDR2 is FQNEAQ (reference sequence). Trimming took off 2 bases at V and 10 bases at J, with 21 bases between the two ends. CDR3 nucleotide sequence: TGTGCCAGCAGCTTATATCCCCTAGGACTCGGAGAGGAGCAGTTCTTC. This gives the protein CASSLYPLGLGEEQFF. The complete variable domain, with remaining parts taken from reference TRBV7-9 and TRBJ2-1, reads DTGVSQNPRHKITKRGQNVTFRCDPISEHNRLYWYRQTLGQGPEFLTYFQNEAQLEKSRLLSDRFSAERPKGSFSTLEIQRTEQGDSAMYLCASSLYPLGLGEEQFFGPGTRLTVL.

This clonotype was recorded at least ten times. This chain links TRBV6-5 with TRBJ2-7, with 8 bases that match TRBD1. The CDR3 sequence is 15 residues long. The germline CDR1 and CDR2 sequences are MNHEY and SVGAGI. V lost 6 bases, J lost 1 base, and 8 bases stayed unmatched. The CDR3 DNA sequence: TGTGCCAGCAGGTCGGGACAGGCGGGTTCCTACGAGCAGTACTTC. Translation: CASRSGQAGSYEQYF.

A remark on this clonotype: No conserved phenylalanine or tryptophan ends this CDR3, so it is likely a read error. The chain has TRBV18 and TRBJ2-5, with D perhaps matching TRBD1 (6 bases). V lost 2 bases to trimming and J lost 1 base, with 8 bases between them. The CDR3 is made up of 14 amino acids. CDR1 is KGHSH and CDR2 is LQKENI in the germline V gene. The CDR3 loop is CASSPGQLQETQYS. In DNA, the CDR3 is TGTGCCAGCTCACCAGGACAGCTCCAAGAGACCCAGTACTCC.

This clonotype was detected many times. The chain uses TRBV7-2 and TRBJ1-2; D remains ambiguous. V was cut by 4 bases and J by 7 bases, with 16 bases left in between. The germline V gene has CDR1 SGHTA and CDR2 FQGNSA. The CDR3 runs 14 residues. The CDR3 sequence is CASSSQEGLSGYTF. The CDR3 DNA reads TGTGCCAGCAGCTCTCAAGAAGGGCTCTCTGGCTACACCTTC.

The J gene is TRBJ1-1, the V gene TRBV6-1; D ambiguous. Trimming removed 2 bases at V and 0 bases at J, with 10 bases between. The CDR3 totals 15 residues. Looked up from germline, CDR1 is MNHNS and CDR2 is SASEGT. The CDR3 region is CASSERLQLNTEAFF. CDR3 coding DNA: TGTGCCAGCAGTGAACGATTGCAGTTGAACACTGAAGCTTTCTTT.

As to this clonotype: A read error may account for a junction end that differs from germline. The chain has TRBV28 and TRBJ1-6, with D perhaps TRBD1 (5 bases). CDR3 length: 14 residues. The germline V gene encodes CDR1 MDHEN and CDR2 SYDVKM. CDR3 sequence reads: CASSLSRGLRLSDF. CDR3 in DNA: TGTGCCAGCAGTTTAAGCCGGGGCCTTCGCCTTTCCGACTTT.

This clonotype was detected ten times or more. CDR3 coding DNA: TGTGCCAGCAGCTTAGGGACAGGGTCTAACTATGGCTACACCTTC. Amino acid sequence: CASSLGTGSNYGYTF. The V gene is TRBV7-2, the J gene TRBJ1-2; 8 bases are shared with TRBD1. V lost 1 base to trimming and J lost 0 bases; unmatched junction nucleotides: 1. Germline loops: CDR1 SGHTA, CDR2 FQGNSA. The CDR3 runs to 15 residues. Variable domain in full (rest from reference TRBV7-2 and TRBJ1-2): GAGVSQSPSNKVTEKGKDVELRCDPISGHTALYWYRQSLGQGLEFLIYFQGNSAPDKSGLPSDRFSAERTGGSVSTLTIQRTQQEDSAVYLCASSLGTGSNYGYTFGSGTRLTVV.

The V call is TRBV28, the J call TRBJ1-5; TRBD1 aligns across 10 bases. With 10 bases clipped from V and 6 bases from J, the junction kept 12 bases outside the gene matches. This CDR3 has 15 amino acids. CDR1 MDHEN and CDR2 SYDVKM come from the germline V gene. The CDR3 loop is CAIHTGTGDPQPQHF. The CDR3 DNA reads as TGTGCCATCCACACCGGGACAGGGGATCCTCAGCCCCAGCATTTT.

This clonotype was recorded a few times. The CDR3 reads CASSIGIEQFF. Here the CDR3 DNA reads TGTGCCAGTAGTATAGGGATTGAGCAGTTCTTC. The chain uses TRBV19 and TRBJ2-1, with D hard to call. The CDR3 is 11 amino acids. V lost 1 base and J lost 9, with 4 bases in between. Germline V CDR1 and CDR2: LNHDA, SQIVND (reference sequence). The full variable domain, rest sourced from reference TRBV19 and TRBJ2-1, is DGGITQSPKYLFRKEGQNVTLSCEQNLNHDAMYWYRQDPGQGLRLIYYSQIVNDFQKGDIAEGYSVSREKKESFPLTVTSAQKNPTAFYLCASSIGIEQFFGPGTRLTVL.

CDR3 amino acids: CASSQARGSNYGYTF. The CDR3 nucleotides read TGTGCCAGCAGCCAAGCAAGGGGGTCCAACTATGGCTACACCTTC. This chain uses TRBV4-2 with TRBJ1-2, with D possibly TRBD1 on 6 matching bases. Trimming took off 1 base at V and 2 bases at J, with 11 bases between the two ends. The CDR3 totals 15 residues. Looked up from germline, CDR1 is LGHNA and CDR2 is YNFKEQ.

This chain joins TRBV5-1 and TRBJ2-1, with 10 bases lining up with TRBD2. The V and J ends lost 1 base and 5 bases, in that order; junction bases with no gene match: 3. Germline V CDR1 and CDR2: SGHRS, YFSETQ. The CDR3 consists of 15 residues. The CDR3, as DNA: TGCGCCAGCAGCTTGTTCCTAGCGGGGGACAATGAGCAGTTCTTC. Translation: CASSLFLAGDNEQFF.

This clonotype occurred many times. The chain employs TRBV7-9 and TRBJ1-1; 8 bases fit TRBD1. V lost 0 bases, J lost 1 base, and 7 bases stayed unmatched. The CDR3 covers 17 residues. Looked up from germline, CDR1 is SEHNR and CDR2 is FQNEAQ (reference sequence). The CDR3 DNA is TGTGCCAGCAGCTTAGCCGAGACAGGGGTGAAGAACACTGAAGCTTTCTTT. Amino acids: CASSLAETGVKNTEAFF.

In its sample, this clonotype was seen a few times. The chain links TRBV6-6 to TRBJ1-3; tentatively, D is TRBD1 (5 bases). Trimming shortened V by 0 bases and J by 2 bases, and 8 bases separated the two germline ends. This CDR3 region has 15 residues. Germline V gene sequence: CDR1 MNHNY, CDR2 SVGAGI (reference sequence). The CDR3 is CASSYSLGAGNTIYF. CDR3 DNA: TGTGCCAGCAGTTACTCCTTGGGGGCTGGAAACACCATATATTTT.

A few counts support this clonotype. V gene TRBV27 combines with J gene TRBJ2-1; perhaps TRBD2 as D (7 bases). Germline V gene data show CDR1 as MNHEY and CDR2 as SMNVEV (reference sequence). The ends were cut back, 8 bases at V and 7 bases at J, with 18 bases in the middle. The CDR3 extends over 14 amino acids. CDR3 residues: CASALGGGPNEQFF. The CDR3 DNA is TGTGCCAGCGCCCTGGGGGGGGGCCCTAATGAGCAGTTCTTC.

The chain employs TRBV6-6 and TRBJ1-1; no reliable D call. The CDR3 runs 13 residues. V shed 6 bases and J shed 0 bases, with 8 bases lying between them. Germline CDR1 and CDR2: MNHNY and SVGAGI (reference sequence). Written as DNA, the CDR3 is TGTGCCAGCAGCCCAATAATGAACACTGAAGCTTTCTTT. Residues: CASSPIMNTEAFF.

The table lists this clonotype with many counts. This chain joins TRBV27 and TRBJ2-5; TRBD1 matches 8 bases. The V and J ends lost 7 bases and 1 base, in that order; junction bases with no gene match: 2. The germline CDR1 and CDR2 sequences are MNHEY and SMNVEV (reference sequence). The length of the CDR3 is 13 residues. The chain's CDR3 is CASKGTGQETQYF. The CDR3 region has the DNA TGTGCCAGCAAGGGGACAGGCCAAGAGACCCAGTACTTC.